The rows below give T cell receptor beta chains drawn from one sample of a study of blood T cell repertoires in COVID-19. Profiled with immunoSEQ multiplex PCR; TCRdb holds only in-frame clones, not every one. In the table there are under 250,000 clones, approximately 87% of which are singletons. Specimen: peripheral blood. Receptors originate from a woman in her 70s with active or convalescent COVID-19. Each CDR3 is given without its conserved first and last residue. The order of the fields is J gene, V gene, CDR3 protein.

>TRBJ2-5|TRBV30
AWSLASTETQY
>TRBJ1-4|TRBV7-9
ASSRGGPRREKLF
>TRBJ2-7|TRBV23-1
ASRNRVRY
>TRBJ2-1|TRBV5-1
ASSLATSGSYNEQF
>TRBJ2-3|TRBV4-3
ASSQQAGRNTDTQY
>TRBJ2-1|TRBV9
ASSVMGGDNEQF
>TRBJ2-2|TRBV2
ASSYRGQDTGELF
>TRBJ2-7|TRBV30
AWTRYTEEQY
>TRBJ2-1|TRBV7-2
ASSAGQAPPYNEQF
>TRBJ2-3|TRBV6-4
ASSDQDTDTQY
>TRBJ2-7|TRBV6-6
ASSYGQGIGEQY
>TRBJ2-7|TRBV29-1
SVLPSGRAYEQY
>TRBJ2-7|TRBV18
ASSPPWGTGSTYEQY
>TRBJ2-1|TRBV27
ASSAWGAGGEQF
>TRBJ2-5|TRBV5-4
ASKRDRKETQY
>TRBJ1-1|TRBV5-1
ASSNTGRGTEAF
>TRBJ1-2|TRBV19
ASSGPGGNYGYT
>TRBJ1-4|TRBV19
ASSARDTNEKLF
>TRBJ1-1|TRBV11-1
ASSPTWNTEAF
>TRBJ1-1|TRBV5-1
ASRQGALNTEAF
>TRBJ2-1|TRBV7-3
ASSLRAGVSYNEQF
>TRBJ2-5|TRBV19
ASSSGALLTQY
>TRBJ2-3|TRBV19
ASSIGLEITDTQY
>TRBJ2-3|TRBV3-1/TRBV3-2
ASSQNSGLATDTQY
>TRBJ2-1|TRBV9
ASSVSTGYNEQF
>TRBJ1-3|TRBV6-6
ASVSGGSGNTIY
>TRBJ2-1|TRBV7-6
ASSSWTSGANEQF
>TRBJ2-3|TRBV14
ASSPGSDTQY
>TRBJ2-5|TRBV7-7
ASSSAGQNQETQY
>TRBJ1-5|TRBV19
ASSQGSNQPQH
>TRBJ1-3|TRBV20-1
SASKQTGALGNTIY
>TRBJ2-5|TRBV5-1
ASSLGPRSETQY
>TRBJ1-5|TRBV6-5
ASRATGAANQPQH
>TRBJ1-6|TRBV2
ASSLLEAGGSPLH
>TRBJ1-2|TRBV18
ASSPYHRGEDYGYT
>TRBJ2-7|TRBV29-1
SGALVQGSEQY
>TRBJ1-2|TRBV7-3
ASSAGTAGEVY
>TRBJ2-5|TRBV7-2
ASSLTGLAGPQETQY
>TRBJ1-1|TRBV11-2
ASSPDRGTEAF
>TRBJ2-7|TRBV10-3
AISERAGPYEQY
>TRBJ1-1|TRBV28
ASSFPPGTHESNQAF